The sequence of this T cell receptor (beta chain) was determined in a study of T cell responses to AZD1222 COVID-19 vaccine (dated by TCRdb to the early 2020s). For context, the study as a whole: Because spike-specific TCR depth and breadth did not differ between the two schedules, AZD1222 recipients who got a second dose at roughly 4 weeks were pooled with those who got a second dose at roughly 12 weeks. TCR sequencing was performed for 230 to 250 trial participants, of whom about 200 were given two doses of AZD1222 and approximately 26 were given two doses of MenACWY control vaccine. Trial participants were enrolled by age into subgroups of 18-55, 56-69 and 70-plus years, and about 150, 27 and 61 TCR-sequenced participants, respectively, were included in these subgroups.

From the cysteine through the phenylalanine, the CDR3 covers 14 amino acids. Left in the record is the CDR3 DNA by itself, 42 bases read in frame from the first base. V loses 5 bases, J loses 3 bases, and the germline ends lie 11 bases apart. CDR1 and CDR2, per the germline V gene, are SGHRS and YFSETQ. The CDR3 regions of human TCRbeta chains were analyzed by immunosequencing. The original pipeline was this. Repertoire TCRs were checked for matches against a reference library of SARS-CoV-2-specific TCRs that had been generated using the MIRA antigen-specificity platform. Breadth was defined as the fraction of unique TCRs that were SARS-CoV-2-associated, and depth was defined as the fraction of total T cells that were SARS-CoV-2-associated. Each spike-specific TCR was assigned to its reactive spike region and to a CD4 or CD8 class using the MIRA data. Log10-transformed breadth and depth values were compared by one-way ANOVA with Sidak's multiple comparisons tests. TCRdb mirrors the immuneACCESS table, restricted to in-frame sequences. Some clones are absent from its copies; in checked studies, under half trace to an unresolved V gene, and the reason for the others is unknown. The V and J calls and clone size come from that table; D and trimming were worked out from the DNA. The sample yields more than 100,000 clones; roughly 90% were counted once. The ten largest clones represent more than 13% of the sample.

Explained via the paper, the time point label denotes: baseline before first vaccination. Vaccinee samples came from UK trials COV001 and COV002, including a single-blind randomized controlled phase 2/3 trial of AZD1222 (ChAdOx1 nCoV-19) in healthy adults. For TCRbeta chain sequencing, PBMC samples were collected from trial participants at day 0 and at day 28 after the second dose. General findings and caveats noted by the study authors: Participants were mostly white British, with more females than males. The authors suggested clonal diversity may have been underestimated. After two AZD1222 doses, spike-specific TCR breadth and depth were significantly higher than at day 0 and than in MenACWY recipients. Nearly half of unique spike-specific TCRs reportedly recognized epitopes outside regions mutated in the B.1.351 and B.1.1.7 variants. The whole spike protein was spanned by vaccine-associated CD4 TCRs, and dominant responses were seen in regions 160-218 and 743-854. The 56-69-year group was small, and its depth increase did not reach significance, likely because of low power. Because no day 14 peak-response samples were available, repertoires were characterized only after the peak T cell response. Only six or seven AZD1222 recipients were SARS-CoV-2 seropositive at baseline, limiting conclusions about previously exposed vaccinees.

About this clone: The clone's antigen remains unknown. No much larger clone is present one base from it, and per-base qualities are unavailable.

The input for sequencing was peripheral blood, taken on day 0 of AZD1222 vaccination. The sequence came from an adult in good health. This sequence uses TRBV5-1 and TRBJ2-2, with no confident D gene call. The CDR3 has the sequence CASSRALDTGELFF. The nucleotide sequence reads as follows: TGCGCCAGCAGTCGAGCACTTGACACCGGGGAGCTGTTTTTT.